This T cell receptor (beta chain) was captured by sequencing in a study of blood T cell repertoires in COVID-19. Study at large: Material from acute and convalescent COVID-19 was sourced from the United States, Italy and Spain.

Study processing details: How many nucleated cells were present was estimated from reference gene primer amplification. The table came from immunoSEQ multiplex PCR; TCRdb's copy has only in-frame clones and leaves some out. That table gives V, J and clone size, and the DNA gave D and trimming. The sample holds 250,000 or so clones, roughly 86% seen once. The CDR3 runs 13 residues. Per germline, CDR1 SQVTM and CDR2 ANQGSEA. Trimming cost V 8 bases and J 4 bases, with 18 bases left between them. The material sequenced was peripheral blood. The sequence came from a man aged 40-55 years with active or convalescent COVID-19. The chain joins TRBV29-1 to TRBJ2-7, with a tentative D call TRBD2 (5 bases). The CDR3 protein is CSTSDGLGYEQYF. The CDR3 bases are TGCAGCACCAGCGACGGACTGGGATACGAGCAGTACTTC.